The 8 T cell receptor beta chains below come from one sample, sequenced in a study of blood T cells in healthy people across ages. Through a sample-barcoded 5' primer and a J-beta primer mix, a second PCR was run for 7 to 11 cycles. TCRdb fed the 5' RACE reads into MiXCR, producing one record per CDR3 protein. The sample includes 890,000 or so distinct CDR3 sequences, less than 80% of them seen just once. The specimen sequenced was blood. Source of these receptors: a man between 25 and 39 years old in good health.

The chain links TRBV6-6 to TRBJ1-5; 8 bases are shared with TRBD1. Looked up from germline, CDR1 is MNHNY and CDR2 is SVGAGI (reference sequence). The CDR3 covers 15 residues. With 6 bases clipped from V and 0 bases from J, the junction kept 4 bases outside the gene matches. CDR3 nucleotide sequence: TGTGCCAGCAGGGACAGGGTAACTAGCAATCAGCCCCAGCATTTT. Translation: CASRDRVTSNQPQHF.

The V gene is TRBV12-3 or TRBV12-4, the J gene TRBJ2-5; no clear D gene. V lost 0 bases and J lost 4, with 12 bases in between. The CDR3 loop spans 15 amino acids. The CDR3 DNA reads TGTGCCAGCAGTTTAGCAGTCCCCGAAGGAGAGACCCAGTACTTC. It encodes CASSLAVPEGETQYF.

The chain combines TRBV2 with TRBJ1-4; the D is unclear. The germline V gene has CDR1 SNHLY and CDR2 FYNNEI. The CDR3 consists of 11 residues. The germline V and J ends were trimmed by 5 bases and 8 bases, with 6 bases remaining between them. The CDR3 reads CASSMTEKLFF. In DNA form, the CDR3 reads TGTGCCAGCAGTATGACAGAAAAACTGTTTTTT.

The V gene is TRBV20-1, the J gene TRBJ1-1; TRBD1 matches 9 bases. The V gene's germline CDR1 is DFQATT and CDR2 SNEGSKA (reference sequence). This CDR3 is built from 11 residues. The DNA for the CDR3 is TGCAAAGCGGACAGGGGCACTGAAGCTTTCTTT. Residues: CKADRGTEAFF.

The sample holds many counts of this clonotype. For the CDR3, the DNA is TGCGCCAGCAGCCGTACAGGGGGCGAGCAGTACTTC. Translation gives CASSRTGGEQYF. V is TRBV4-3 and J is TRBJ2-7; TRBD1 aligns across 8 bases. After removal of 4 bases from V and 6 bases from J, the junction contained 2 bases not matched to a gene. Germline CDR1 is LGHNA and CDR2 is YSLEER. CDR3 length: 12 residues.

The J gene is TRBJ2-3, the V gene TRBV15, with D maybe TRBD2 (5 bases). The germline V gene encodes CDR1 LNHNV and CDR2 YYDKDF (reference sequence). This CDR3 region has 15 residues. Deletions cut 0 bases from V and 10 bases from J, with 17 bases between. In DNA, the CDR3 is TGTGCCACCAGCAGAGAGAGGGCAGGATCGCTACCGCAGTATTTT. Its protein product is CATSRERAGSLPQYF.

The V gene is TRBV20-1, the J gene TRBJ2-3; D is perhaps TRBD2 (7 bases). CDR1 and CDR2 from the germline V gene are DFQATT and SNEGSKA (reference sequence). The CDR3 has 17 residues. With 3 bases removed from V and 4 bases from J, the gap between germline ends came to 23 bases. The CDR3 protein is CSASPPGAGADADTQYF. The DNA for the CDR3 is TGCAGTGCTAGCCCGCCAGGGGCGGGGGCTGACGCAGATACGCAGTATTTT.

V gene TRBV27 combines with J gene TRBJ1-5, with 8 bases identical to TRBD1. The J segment lost 5 bases and the V segment lost 5 bases, leaving 17 bases of the junction unmatched. CDR1 is MNHEY, CDR2 SMNVEV, per germline (reference sequence). The CDR3 sequence is 18 residues long. The CDR3 DNA follows: TGTGCCAGCAGTCCCCGCGTCTCAGGACAGGGAAAGGATCAGCCCCAGCATTTT. As protein: CASSPRVSGQGKDQPQHF.